This passage covers 7 T cell receptor beta chains from one sample sequenced in a study of T cells after yellow fever vaccination. TCRdb processed the 5' RACE reads anew with MiXCR; each CDR3 protein has one entry. The table includes around 500,000 distinct CDR3 sequences, around a fifth detected once. The sequencing used PBMCs, collected less than 25 days after the first yellow fever vaccination. These receptors all stem from a man aged 18 to 35 who received the YFV17D yellow fever vaccine.

This clonotype came up many times. The chain employs TRBV7-8 and TRBJ2-3; D remains unclear. This CDR3 is 13 amino acids long. V lost 5 bases and J 0 bases, leaving 6 bases between the germline ends. Germline values: CDR1 SGHVS, CDR2 FQNEAQ. CDR3 coding DNA: TGTGCCAGCAGCGGATCTAGCACAGATACGCAGTATTTT. Translating it yields CASSGSSTDTQYF.

J is TRBJ2-1 and V is TRBV7-3, with D possibly matching TRBD1 (6 bases). CDR1 is SGHTA and CDR2 is FQGTGA in the germline V gene. This CDR3 spans 17 amino acids. V gave up 5 bases and J gave up 0 bases, with 17 bases separating them. CDR3 protein: CASSPRVGQSSYNEQFF. The CDR3 DNA reads TGTGCCAGCAGCCCACGGGTGGGACAAAGCTCCTACAATGAGCAGTTCTTC.

The J gene is TRBJ2-7, the V gene TRBV5-1; 12 bases line up with TRBD1. V dropped 6 bases and J dropped 4; count of bases not matched to a gene: 11. Per the germline V gene, CDR1 is SGHRS and CDR2 is YFSETQ. The CDR3 loop spans 16 amino acids. The CDR3 loop is CASTEEGQGAGYEQYF. The CDR3 DNA is TGCGCCAGCACCGAAGAGGGACAGGGGGCGGGTTACGAGCAGTACTTC.

This clonotype was observed a few times. This chain links TRBV20-1 with TRBJ2-5; D may be TRBD1 or TRBD2 (5 bases each). Trimming took off 2 bases at V and 5 bases at J, with 12 bases between the two ends. Germline V lookup: CDR1 DFQATT, CDR2 SNEGSKA (reference sequence). This CDR3 has 13 residues. The DNA for the CDR3 is TGCAGTGCTAGACCGGGACGCACGGAGACCCAGTACTTC. Translation: CSARPGRTETQYF.

This clonotype was found a few times. The chain carries TRBV29-1 and TRBJ1-1; D perhaps matches TRBD1 (6 bases). CDR1 SQVTM and CDR2 ANQGSEA come from the germline V gene. The CDR3 is 13 amino acids. Deletions cut 7 bases from V and 6 bases from J, with 18 bases between. The CDR3: CSAAAAQGPEAFF. The CDR3 coding sequence is TGCAGCGCCGCCGCCGCACAGGGTCCTGAAGCTTTCTTT. Full variable domain (remainder filled in from reference TRBV29-1 and TRBJ1-1): SAVISQKPSRDICQRGTSLTIQCQVDSQVTMMFWYRQQPGQSLTLIATANQGSEATYESGFVIDKFPISRPNLTFSTLTVSNMSPEDSSIYLCSAAAAQGPEAFFGQGTRLTVV.

The chain carries TRBV14 and TRBJ2-2, with D tentatively TRBD1 (5 bases). V was pared by 4 bases and J by 6 bases, with 9 bases between. The CDR3 has 13 amino acids. CDR1 is SGHDN, CDR2 FVKESK, per germline. CDR3 sequence: CASSPRAAGELFF. DNA for the CDR3: TGTGCCAGCAGCCCCAGGGCGGCCGGGGAGCTGTTTTTT.

A few counts support this clonotype. The gene calls are TRBV6-1 and TRBJ2-7; D gene unclear. V lost 5 bases, J lost 0 bases, and 17 bases lay in between. Germline CDR1 is MNHNS and CDR2 is SASEGT. There are 16 residues in the CDR3. The CDR3 loop is CASSPGVQYSSYEQYV. CDR3 bases: TGTGCCAGCAGTCCTGGGGTGCAGTACAGCTCCTACGAGCAGTACGTC.